This TCR beta chain was recorded in a study of blood T cell repertoires in COVID-19. The trim removed 2 bases at V and 0 bases at J, leaving 1 base unmatched. The CDR3 runs 15 residues. Germline V gene lookup returns CDR1 ENHRY and CDR2 SYGVKD. Using immunoSEQ multiplex PCR, the repertoire was profiled, and TCRdb retains in-frame clones only, with some absent. The repertoire holds 85,000 to 120,000 clones, 60% to 85% seen once, with 5% to 8% in the top ten. The sequence came from a man older than 75 with COVID-19, enrolled during active disease. The gene calls are TRBV10-3 and TRBJ2-7; TRBD2 agrees at 10 bases. What was sequenced was peripheral blood. CDR3 sequence reads: CAISEPSGSSYEQYF. CDR3 bases: TGTGCCATCAGTGAGCCTAGCGGGAGCTCCTACGAGCAGTACTTC.